Shown below are 2 T cell receptor beta chains from a single sample sequenced in a study of Graves' ophthalmopathy and Graves' hyperthyroidism. For repertoire sequencing, the TCR beta CDR3 regions were amplified from RNA transcripts. HTBI primers served in a first-round RT-PCR, which a second-round multiplex PCR followed. From the multiplex PCR reads, TCRdb called clonotypes with MiXCR, one entry per CDR3 protein. The sample gives about 500,000 distinct CDR3 sequences, 14% of which show up once; 8% to 10% is in the top ten. Sequenced input: blood. The receptors were gathered from a woman aged 30 to 39 with Graves' ophthalmopathy.

This clonotype came up many times. The rearrangement joins TRBV10-3 to TRBJ2-5, with 8 bases fitting TRBD1. Germline V gene lookup returns CDR1 ENHRY and CDR2 SYGVKD. V lost 0 bases and J lost 5; bases outside the gene matches: 5. The CDR3 is made up of 15 amino acids. CDR3 DNA sequence: TGTGCCATCAGTGAGTCGGACAGGACAGGGGAGACCCAGTACTTC. Its protein is CAISESDRTGETQYF.

This clonotype was detected ten times or more. V usage is TRBV15 and J usage is TRBJ2-2, with a tentative D call TRBD1 (5 bases). Trimming pared 0 bases from V and 8 bases from J, leaving 13 bases between. The germline gives CDR1 LNHNV, CDR2 YYDKDF (reference sequence). The CDR3 is 15 amino acids. CDR3 nucleotide sequence: TGTGCCACCAGCAGAGAGACAGATCTAGGAGGGGAGCTGTTTTTT. This gives the protein CATSRETDLGGELFF.